The sequence of this TCR beta chain was determined in a study of T-cell reconstitution after alpha-beta-depleted transplantation in children. Unique molecular identifiers were used to barcode this TCRbeta library. TCRdb called the PCR reads again in MiXCR, with one record for every CDR3 protein. Among about a million distinct CDR3 sequences, under 30% were seen once, and the ten largest hold roughly 28%. V trimming: 5 bases; J trimming: 7 bases; junction bases outside the gene matches: 13. The CDR3 extends over 17 amino acids. Germline V gene sequence: CDR1 SGHKS, CDR2 YYEKEE (reference sequence). Study-wide findings and caveats: Most T-cell counts and diversity one year after the transplant came from T cells that were newly produced. High day-60 TCRbeta diversity in some patients came from surviving recipient T cells and thymic progenitors. Several hundred graft clones that had expanded were reportedly the source of alpha-beta T cells about two months after transplant.

This clonotype was detected ten times or more. Its specificity is unknown. The sequence was obtained from a boy under three years old who had a stem cell transplant for SCID, so the T cells may come from the graft donor. V usage is TRBV5-5 and J usage is TRBJ2-1; TRBD2 agrees at 12 bases. Material: PBMCs, mostly from graft donor cells, obtained 360 days after TCRalphabeta/CD19-depleted stem cell transplant. The CDR3 DNA reads as TGTGCCAGCAGTTCCCGACTAGCGGGGGCCCAATCAAATGAGCAGTTCTTC. As protein: CASSSRLAGAQSNEQFF.